Listed below are T cell receptor beta chains from one sample, sequenced in a study of chemoradiotherapy in HPV16-positive cancers. TCRdb's copy holds only in-frame clones and misses some; the assay was immunoSEQ multiplex PCR. Of over 30,000 clones listed, roughly 77% were seen once; the top ten hold less than 5%. Sequencing was performed on blood, taken from a patient who underwent chemoradiotherapy. These receptors originate from a human donor with HPV-associated anogenital cancer. Each CDR3 is given with its conserved first and last residue. The D gene is left open where the match is weak. Clone size appears in some rows only: once, few, many, or a class for an expanded clone.

clone_size: -
v_call: TRBV18
j_call: TRBJ2-2
cdr3_length: 16
d_call: -
cdr3_nt: TGTGCCAGCTCACCACAGGTCATCGCGAACACCGGGGAGCTGTTTTTT
cdr3_aa: CASSPQVIANTGELFF

clone_size: -
v_call: TRBV6-1
j_call: TRBJ1-5
cdr3_length: 15
d_call: TRBD1
cdr3_nt: TGTGCCAGCAGTGAAGGAGACAGGGTAGCCCAGCCCCAGCATTTT
cdr3_aa: CASSEGDRVAQPQHF

clone_size: -
v_call: TRBV11-2
j_call: TRBJ1-1
cdr3_length: 16
d_call: -
cdr3_nt: TGTGCCAGCAGCTTAGATCTAGGAGTCGTGAACACTGAAGCTTTCTTT
cdr3_aa: CASSLDLGVVNTEAFF

clone_size: -
v_call: TRBV18
j_call: TRBJ2-2
cdr3_length: 16
d_call: -
cdr3_nt: TGTGCCAGCTCAATCGCAACCGGGACAAACACCGGGGAGCTGTTTTTT
cdr3_aa: CASSIATGTNTGELFF

clone_size: few
v_call: TRBV5-1
j_call: TRBJ1-1
cdr3_length: 13
d_call: -
cdr3_nt: TGCGCCAGCAGTTTCGGGGGGGACACTGAAGCTTTCTTT
cdr3_aa: CASSFGGDTEAFF

clone_size: -
v_call: TRBV29-1
j_call: TRBJ1-4
cdr3_length: 15
d_call: -
cdr3_nt: TGCAGCGTTGTAGGTGGGGGGGATTGGAGTGAAAAACTGTTTTTT
cdr3_aa: CSVVGGGDWSEKLFF

clone_size: -
v_call: TRBV5-1
j_call: TRBJ1-4
cdr3_length: 15
d_call: TRBD1
cdr3_nt: TGCGCCAGCAGCTCAACAGGGGCAACTAATGAAAAACTGTTTTTT
cdr3_aa: CASSSTGATNEKLFF

clone_size: -
v_call: TRBV5-1
j_call: TRBJ1-5
cdr3_length: 20
d_call: TRBD1
cdr3_nt: TGCGCCAGCAGATACACCCGCGGACAGGTTCTTACTGATAGCAATCAGCCCCAGCATTTT
cdr3_aa: CASRYTRGQVLTDSNQPQHF

clone_size: -
v_call: TRBV25-1
j_call: TRBJ1-2
cdr3_length: 11
d_call: -
cdr3_nt: TGTGCCAGCAATACAGGGTTTGGCTACACCTTC
cdr3_aa: CASNTGFGYTF

clone_size: once
v_call: TRBV7-8
j_call: TRBJ2-3
cdr3_length: 14
d_call: TRBD2
cdr3_nt: TGTGCCAGCAGCCCGGAAAATATAGCGGGGGGACAGTATTTT
cdr3_aa: CASSPENIAGGQYF

clone_size: few
v_call: TRBV5-1
j_call: TRBJ1-2
cdr3_length: 13
d_call: -
cdr3_nt: TGCGCCAGCAGCGGGCAGGAATCCTATGGCTACACCTTC
cdr3_aa: CASSGQESYGYTF

clone_size: -
v_call: TRBV5-1
j_call: TRBJ2-3
cdr3_length: 14
d_call: -
cdr3_nt: TGCGCCAGCATTGGGCAGGGGTTCACAGATACGCAGTATTTT
cdr3_aa: CASIGQGFTDTQYF

clone_size: few
v_call: TRBV27
j_call: TRBJ1-2
cdr3_length: 14
d_call: TRBD1
cdr3_nt: TGTGCCAGCAGGCATTGGGACAGGCCTGGTGGCTACACCTTC
cdr3_aa: CASRHWDRPGGYTF

clone_size: -
v_call: TRBV5-1
j_call: TRBJ1-4
cdr3_length: 14
d_call: -
cdr3_nt: TGCGCCAGCAGTCCAACGGGAACTAATGAAAAACTGTTTTTT
cdr3_aa: CASSPTGTNEKLFF

clone_size: -
v_call: TRBV30
j_call: TRBJ2-3
cdr3_length: 17
d_call: -
cdr3_nt: TGTGCCTGGACCCTAGGGGTATCGAGCCTTACCACAGATACGCAGTATTTT
cdr3_aa: CAWTLGVSSLTTDTQYF

clone_size: -
v_call: TRBV13
j_call: TRBJ2-3
cdr3_length: 16
d_call: TRBD1
cdr3_nt: TGTGCCAGCAGCTCCCCCGGACAGGGGAGCACAGATACGCAGTATTTT
cdr3_aa: CASSSPGQGSTDTQYF

clone_size: -
v_call: TRBV6-6
j_call: TRBJ1-2
cdr3_length: 15
d_call: -
cdr3_nt: TGTGCCAGCAGTTCCCCACAGGGTGGTGACTATGGCTACACCTTC
cdr3_aa: CASSSPQGGDYGYTF

clone_size: -
v_call: TRBV29-1
j_call: TRBJ2-2
cdr3_length: 14
d_call: TRBD1
cdr3_nt: TGCAGCGTTGGTCCAGGGGGCGCGGCCGGGGAGCTGTTTTTT
cdr3_aa: CSVGPGGAAGELFF

clone_size: -
v_call: TRBV5-1
j_call: TRBJ1-4
cdr3_length: 14
d_call: -
cdr3_nt: TGCGCCAGCAGCTTGGCCTTAGGAGATGAAAAACTGTTTTTT
cdr3_aa: CASSLALGDEKLFF

clone_size: -
v_call: TRBV7-9
j_call: TRBJ1-3
cdr3_length: 16
d_call: -
cdr3_nt: TGTGCCAGCAGCTTATCCGGGAGGACAGCTGGAAACACCATATATTTT
cdr3_aa: CASSLSGRTAGNTIYF

clone_size: -
v_call: TRBV11-2
j_call: TRBJ2-7
cdr3_length: 12
d_call: -
cdr3_nt: TGTGCCAGCAGCTTAGTGGTCCACGAGCAGTACTTC
cdr3_aa: CASSLVVHEQYF

clone_size: few
v_call: TRBV7-9
j_call: TRBJ2-7
cdr3_length: 14
d_call: -
cdr3_nt: TGTGCCAGCAGCTTAGCGCTGGGGCCCTACGAGCAGTACTTC
cdr3_aa: CASSLALGPYEQYF

clone_size: -
v_call: TRBV7-8
j_call: TRBJ2-6
cdr3_length: 18
d_call: TRBD2
cdr3_nt: TGTGCCAGCAGCTTAGATCCACTAGCGGCGTCCGGGGCCAACGTCCTGACTTTC
cdr3_aa: CASSLDPLAASGANVLTF

clone_size: -
v_call: TRBV6-5
j_call: TRBJ1-1
cdr3_length: 12
d_call: -
cdr3_nt: TGTGCCAGCAGCACAGGGAACACTGAAGCTTTCTTT
cdr3_aa: CASSTGNTEAFF

clone_size: -
v_call: TRBV19
j_call: TRBJ1-5
cdr3_length: 13
d_call: -
cdr3_nt: TGTGCCAGTAGTGGAACAGGTCTTCAGCCCCAGCATTTT
cdr3_aa: CASSGTGLQPQHF

clone_size: -
v_call: TRBV5-1
j_call: TRBJ2-5
cdr3_length: 14
d_call: TRBD2
cdr3_nt: TGCGCCAGCAGTGTCGGGGGGGCCGAAGAGACCCAGTACTTC
cdr3_aa: CASSVGGAEETQYF

clone_size: once
v_call: TRBV19
j_call: TRBJ2-5
cdr3_length: 14
d_call: TRBD2
cdr3_nt: TGTGCCAGTAACCCCGGGGGGGCCCGAGAGACCCAGTACTTC
cdr3_aa: CASNPGGARETQYF

clone_size: -
v_call: TRBV18
j_call: TRBJ2-7
cdr3_length: 15
d_call: TRBD1
cdr3_nt: TGTGCCAGCTCACTTCCGGGACAGGTATCCTACGAGCAGTACTTC
cdr3_aa: CASSLPGQVSYEQYF

clone_size: -
v_call: TRBV5-4
j_call: TRBJ1-2
cdr3_length: 15
d_call: -
cdr3_nt: TGTGCCAGCAGCCCGTGGCGGGAGTCCTACTATGGCTACACCTTC
cdr3_aa: CASSPWRESYYGYTF

clone_size: -
v_call: TRBV7-9
j_call: TRBJ2-1
cdr3_length: 15
d_call: -
cdr3_nt: TGTGCCAGCAGCTTAGGACTAGGAGGGGGTGATGAGCAGTTCTTC
cdr3_aa: CASSLGLGGGDEQFF

clone_size: -
v_call: TRBV5-1
j_call: TRBJ2-1
cdr3_length: 16
d_call: TRBD1
cdr3_nt: TGCGCCAGCAGCTTAATACAGGGGACGAAATACAATGAGCAGTTCTTC
cdr3_aa: CASSLIQGTKYNEQFF

clone_size: -
v_call: TRBV7-2
j_call: TRBJ2-1
cdr3_length: 18
d_call: TRBD2
cdr3_nt: TGTGCCAGCAGCAGCGGGACTAGCGGGAGGACCTCCTACAATGAGCAGTTCTTC
cdr3_aa: CASSSGTSGRTSYNEQFF

clone_size: -
v_call: TRBV5-8
j_call: TRBJ2-7
cdr3_length: 11
d_call: TRBD1
cdr3_nt: TGTGCCAGCAGCAGACAGGGACAGCAGTACTTC
cdr3_aa: CASSRQGQQYF

clone_size: -
v_call: TRBV19
j_call: TRBJ2-5
cdr3_length: 13
d_call: TRBD1
cdr3_nt: TGTGCCACCCGGACAGGGAATGGAGAGACCCAGTACTTC
cdr3_aa: CATRTGNGETQYF

clone_size: -
v_call: TRBV5-4
j_call: TRBJ2-5
cdr3_length: 13
d_call: -
cdr3_nt: TGTGCCAGCAGCCGTCGATCTCAAGAGACCCAGTACTTC
cdr3_aa: CASSRRSQETQYF

clone_size: -
v_call: TRBV5-1
j_call: TRBJ1-6
cdr3_length: 15
d_call: TRBD1
cdr3_nt: TGCGCCAGCAGCTTAGAGACAGGGAAGATTTCACCCCTCCACTTT
cdr3_aa: CASSLETGKISPLHF

clone_size: -
v_call: TRBV11-3
j_call: TRBJ2-7
cdr3_length: 15
d_call: -
cdr3_nt: TGTGCCAGCAGCTTAGGGGCGGACAGTTCCTACGAGCAGTACTTC
cdr3_aa: CASSLGADSSYEQYF

clone_size: once
v_call: TRBV7-7
j_call: TRBJ2-7
cdr3_length: 15
d_call: -
cdr3_nt: TGTGCCAGCAGCCTACACGCCGGAGAAACCTACGAGCAGTACTTC
cdr3_aa: CASSLHAGETYEQYF

clone_size: -
v_call: TRBV2
j_call: TRBJ2-3
cdr3_length: 12
d_call: -
cdr3_nt: TGTGCCAGCAGTGATGGAAGGGATACGCAGTATTTT
cdr3_aa: CASSDGRDTQYF

clone_size: -
v_call: TRBV6-5
j_call: TRBJ2-1
cdr3_length: 16
d_call: TRBD1
cdr3_nt: TGTGCCAGCAGTTACGTAAAGGGGGCGCGGGACAATGAGCAGTTCTTC
cdr3_aa: CASSYVKGARDNEQFF

clone_size: -
v_call: TRBV11-3
j_call: TRBJ2-2
cdr3_length: 17
d_call: TRBD1
cdr3_nt: TGTGCCAGCAGCTCCGACAGGGAGAATGGGTACACCGGGGAGCTGTTTTTT
cdr3_aa: CASSSDRENGYTGELFF

clone_size: -
v_call: TRBV27
j_call: TRBJ1-5
cdr3_length: 15
d_call: -
cdr3_nt: TGTGCCAGCAGTCTTCAGGGGAAGGGCAATCAGCCCCAGCATTTT
cdr3_aa: CASSLQGKGNQPQHF

clone_size: -
v_call: TRBV19
j_call: TRBJ1-5
cdr3_length: 12
d_call: -
cdr3_nt: TGTGCCAGTAGCTTCCCCAATCAGCCCCAGCATTTT
cdr3_aa: CASSFPNQPQHF

clone_size: medium-sized
v_call: TRBV5-4
j_call: TRBJ1-2
cdr3_length: 16
d_call: TRBD1
cdr3_nt: TGTGCCAGCAGCGGAGGGGGCGGTTTGGGGGTCTATGGCTACACCTTC
cdr3_aa: CASSGGGGLGVYGYTF

clone_size: -
v_call: TRBV29-1
j_call: TRBJ1-1
cdr3_length: 12
d_call: -
cdr3_nt: TGCAGCGTTAGGGGGGTCGGCACTGAAGCTTTCTTT
cdr3_aa: CSVRGVGTEAFF

clone_size: once
v_call: TRBV5-1
j_call: TRBJ2-2
cdr3_length: 18
d_call: TRBD2
cdr3_nt: TGCGCCAGCAGTACGGGACTAGCGGGGGGGCCGAACACCGGGGAGCTGTTTTTT
cdr3_aa: CASSTGLAGGPNTGELFF

clone_size: -
v_call: TRBV29-1
j_call: TRBJ1-2
cdr3_length: 14
d_call: TRBD1
cdr3_nt: TGCAGCGTTGATAGAACGGACAGGGGGACTGGCTACACCTTC
cdr3_aa: CSVDRTDRGTGYTF

clone_size: -
v_call: TRBV7-2
j_call: TRBJ1-2
cdr3_length: 16
d_call: -
cdr3_nt: TGTGCCAGCAGCTTAGGTTCGCTGGGATCCAACTATGGCTACACCTTC
cdr3_aa: CASSLGSLGSNYGYTF

clone_size: few
v_call: TRBV11-3
j_call: TRBJ2-1
cdr3_length: 15
d_call: -
cdr3_nt: TGTGCCAGCAGCTTGAGAGGGGGGGCTTACAATGAGCAGTTCTTC
cdr3_aa: CASSLRGGAYNEQFF

clone_size: -
v_call: TRBV11-3
j_call: TRBJ1-3
cdr3_length: 14
d_call: -
cdr3_nt: TGTGCCAGCAGTTATGACAGGCCTGGAAACACCATATATTTT
cdr3_aa: CASSYDRPGNTIYF

clone_size: -
v_call: TRBV11-2
j_call: TRBJ2-1
cdr3_length: 16
d_call: TRBD2
cdr3_nt: TGTGCCAGCAGCTTAGACCTAGCGGGGGTCTACAATGAGCAGTTCTTC
cdr3_aa: CASSLDLAGVYNEQFF